Sequencing of this T cell receptor beta chain was carried out in a study of low-dose radiotherapy and immunotherapy resistance in tumors. Study-wide context: The study gave patients oral aspirin 300 mg daily for four cycles from cycle 1 day 1.

Time point here: after trial treatment. Sample treatment: LDRT plus nivolumab, ipilimumab, low-dose cyclophosphamide and aspirin (RACIN trial). Donors received nivolumab, ipilimumab, aspirin, low-dose cyclophosphamide and low-dose radiotherapy. TRAV- and TRBV-specific primers primed first-strand cDNA, covering alpha and beta chains. Amplification of TCRs used a constant-region primer and V-primer adapter for about 20 PCR cycles. By in vitro transcription, the isolated mRNA was amplified. TCRdb recomputed calls from the reads with MiXCR, one row per CDR3 protein. The sample holds under 35,000 distinct CDR3 sequences; approximately 49% are singletons and the top ten take roughly 5.8%. Germline loops: CDR1 MNHEY, CDR2 SVGEGT. The V and J ends lost 10 bases and 4 bases, in that order; junction bases with no gene match: 7. This CDR3 comprises 13 residues. By sample share, this clonotype is medium-sized.

Specimen: PBMCs, collected after low-dose radiotherapy plus immunotherapy. The sequence came from a male donor with gallbladder cancer. The V gene is TRBV6-2 or TRBV6-3, the J gene TRBJ2-1; 7 bases map to TRBD1. The CDR3 loop reads CATRQGFYNEQFF. CDR3 DNA sequence: TGTGCCACCCGACAGGGATTTTACAATGAGCAGTTCTTC.